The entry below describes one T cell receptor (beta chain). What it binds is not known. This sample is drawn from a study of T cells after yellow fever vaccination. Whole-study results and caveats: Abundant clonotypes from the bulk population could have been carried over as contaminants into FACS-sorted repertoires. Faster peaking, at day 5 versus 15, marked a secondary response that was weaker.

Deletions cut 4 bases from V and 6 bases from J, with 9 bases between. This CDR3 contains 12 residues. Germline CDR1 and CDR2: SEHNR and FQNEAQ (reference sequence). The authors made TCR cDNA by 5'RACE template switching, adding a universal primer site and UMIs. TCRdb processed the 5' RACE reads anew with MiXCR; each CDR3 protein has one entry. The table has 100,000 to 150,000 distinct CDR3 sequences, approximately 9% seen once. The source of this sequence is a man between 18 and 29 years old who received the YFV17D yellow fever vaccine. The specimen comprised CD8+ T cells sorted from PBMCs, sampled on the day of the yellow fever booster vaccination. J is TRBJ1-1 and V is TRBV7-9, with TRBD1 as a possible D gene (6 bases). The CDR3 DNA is TGTGCCAGCAGCTCCAGGGGCCCTGAAGCTTTCTTT. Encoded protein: CASSSRGPEAFF.